The clone carrying this T cell receptor beta chain was seen once. Sequenced by immunoSEQ multiplex PCR; TCRdb stores in-frame clones only, minus some. The sample yields some 2,400,000 clones, roughly 95% seen once. V was pared by 7 bases and J by 8 bases, with 15 bases between. This CDR3 spans 12 amino acids. Germline V lookup: CDR1 MNHEY, CDR2 SVGAGI. This specimen belongs to a study of shared clonotypes between healthy human individuals. At the level of the study: Donors, aged 18 to 49, were two women and a few men.

The chain carries TRBV6-5 and TRBJ2-7; TRBD2 is a possible D gene (5 bases). Sequencing was performed on naive CD4+ T cells sorted from blood. This sample's subset: CD45RA+ positively selected. The TCR originated in a man aged 18 to 29 in good health. The CDR3 region has the DNA TGTGCCAGCACTGACGAAGCGGCCAAGCAGTACTTC. It codes for CASTDEAAKQYF.